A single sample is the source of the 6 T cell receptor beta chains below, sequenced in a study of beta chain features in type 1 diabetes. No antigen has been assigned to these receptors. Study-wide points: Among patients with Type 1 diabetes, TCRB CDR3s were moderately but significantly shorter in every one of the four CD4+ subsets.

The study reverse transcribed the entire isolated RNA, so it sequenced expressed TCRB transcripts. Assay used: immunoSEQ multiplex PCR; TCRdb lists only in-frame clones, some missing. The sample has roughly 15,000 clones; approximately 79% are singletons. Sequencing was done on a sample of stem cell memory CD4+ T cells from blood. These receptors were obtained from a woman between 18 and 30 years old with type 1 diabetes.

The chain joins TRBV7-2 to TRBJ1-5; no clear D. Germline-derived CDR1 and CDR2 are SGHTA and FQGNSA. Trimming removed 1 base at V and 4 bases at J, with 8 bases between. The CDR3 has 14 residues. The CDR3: CASSLGVINQPQHF. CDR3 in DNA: TGTGCCAGCAGCTTAGGAGTAATTAATCAGCCCCAGCATTTT.

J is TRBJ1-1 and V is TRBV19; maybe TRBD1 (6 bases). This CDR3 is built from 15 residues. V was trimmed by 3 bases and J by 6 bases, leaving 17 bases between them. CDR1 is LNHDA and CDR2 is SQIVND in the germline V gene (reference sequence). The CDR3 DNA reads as TGTGCCAGTAGTATTGCCTACAGGGCCGTGGCTGAAGCTTTCTTT. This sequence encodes CASSIAYRAVAEAFF.

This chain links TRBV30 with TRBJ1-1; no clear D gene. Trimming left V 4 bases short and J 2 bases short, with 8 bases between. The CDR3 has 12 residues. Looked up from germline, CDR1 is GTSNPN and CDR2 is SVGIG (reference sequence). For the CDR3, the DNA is TGTGCCTGGAAGTCAGGCAACACTGAAGCTTTCTTT. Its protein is CAWKSGNTEAFF.

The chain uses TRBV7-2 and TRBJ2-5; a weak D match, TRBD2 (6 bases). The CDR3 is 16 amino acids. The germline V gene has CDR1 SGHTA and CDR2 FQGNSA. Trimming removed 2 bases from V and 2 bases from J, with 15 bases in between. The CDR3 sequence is CASSLSTGLTQETQYF. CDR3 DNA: TGTGCCAGCAGCTTAAGTACGGGACTTACTCAAGAGACCCAGTACTTC.

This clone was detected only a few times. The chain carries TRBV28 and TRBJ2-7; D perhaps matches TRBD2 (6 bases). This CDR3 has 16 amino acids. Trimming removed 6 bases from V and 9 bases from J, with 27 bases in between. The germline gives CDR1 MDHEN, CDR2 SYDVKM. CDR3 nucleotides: TGTGCCAGCAGCCACAGCCAACTAGCCCCCAGAGTTGTGCAGTACTTC. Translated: CASSHSQLAPRVVQYF.

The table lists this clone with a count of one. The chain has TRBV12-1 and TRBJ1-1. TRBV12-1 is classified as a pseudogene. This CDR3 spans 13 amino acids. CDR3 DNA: TGTGCCAGCAGCTGTCTTGGGCGGGCTGAAGCTTTCTTT. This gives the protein CASSCLGRAEAFF.